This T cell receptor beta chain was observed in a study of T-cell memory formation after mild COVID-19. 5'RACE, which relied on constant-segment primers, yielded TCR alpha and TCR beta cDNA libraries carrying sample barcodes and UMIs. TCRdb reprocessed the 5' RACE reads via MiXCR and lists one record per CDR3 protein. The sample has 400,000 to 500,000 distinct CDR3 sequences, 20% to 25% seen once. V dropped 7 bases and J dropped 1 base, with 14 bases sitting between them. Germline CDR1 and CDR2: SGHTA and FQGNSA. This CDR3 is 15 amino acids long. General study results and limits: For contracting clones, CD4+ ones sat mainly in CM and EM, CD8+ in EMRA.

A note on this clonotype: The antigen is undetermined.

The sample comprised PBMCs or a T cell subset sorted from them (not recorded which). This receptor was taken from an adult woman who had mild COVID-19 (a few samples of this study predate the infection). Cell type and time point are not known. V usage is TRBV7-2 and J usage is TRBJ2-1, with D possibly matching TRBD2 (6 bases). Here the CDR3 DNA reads TGTGCCAGCATAGCGGCCTCCCGGTCCTACAATGAGCAGTTCTTC. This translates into CASIAASRSYNEQFF.